This is a list of T cell receptor beta chains from one sample in a study of human T cells and chemical hapten exposure. TCRdb used MiXCR to reprocess the RACE reads, holding one entry per CDR3 protein. The sample consists of 300,000 to 450,000 distinct CDR3 sequences, approximately 5% of them appearing once. The sample here was whole blood, taken in connection with sensitization to the hapten diphenylcyclopropenone (DPC). The receptors shown here come from a woman aged 45-60 years with alopecia areata. Some clones in this sample may be carry-over from other donors' samples. Each CDR3 is given with its conserved first and last residue. The order of the fields is CDR3 length, clone size, J gene, V gene, D gene, CDR3 DNA, CDR3 protein. A D gene is named only where the DNA matches it firmly. A clone size is listed for some rows: how often the clone was seen (once, few, many), or a class if it is expanded.

len: 12; abundance: few; j_gene: TRBJ1-4; v_gene: TRBV6-1; d_gene: .; CDR3nt: TGTGCCAGCACCAGGGCATACGAAAAACTGTTTTTT; CDR3aa: CASTRAYEKLFF
len: 10; abundance: few; j_gene: TRBJ1-3; v_gene: TRBV10-3; d_gene: .; CDR3nt: TGTGCCACCCGTGAGGACACCATATATTTT; CDR3aa: CATREDTIYF
len: 17; abundance: many; j_gene: TRBJ2-3; v_gene: TRBV7-8; d_gene: TRBD2; CDR3nt: TGTGCCAGCAGCTTACTGCTAGCGGGGGATGGGGCAGATACGCAGTATTTT; CDR3aa: CASSLLLAGDGADTQYF
len: 15; abundance: many; j_gene: TRBJ2-3; v_gene: TRBV7-2; d_gene: .; CDR3nt: TGTGCCAGCAGCTTGAGGGGGGGCCGAACAGATACGCAGTATTTT; CDR3aa: CASSLRGGRTDTQYF
len: 17; abundance: few; j_gene: TRBJ2-3; v_gene: TRBV5-1; d_gene: TRBD1; CDR3nt: TGCGCCAGCAGCGGGCCGACAGGGGGCCTAAGCACAGATACGCAGTATTTT; CDR3aa: CASSGPTGGLSTDTQYF
len: 16; abundance: few; j_gene: TRBJ1-1; v_gene: TRBV27; d_gene: .; CDR3nt: TGTGCCAGCAGTACCCACCCCCGACAGCCTCAGGTAGGGGCTTTCTTT; CDR3aa: CASSTHPRQPQVGAFF
len: 13; abundance: many; j_gene: TRBJ2-3; v_gene: TRBV12-3/TRBV12-4; d_gene: .; CDR3nt: TGTGCCAGCAGGGACACCTTGGTAGATACGCAGTATTTT; CDR3aa: CASRDTLVDTQYF
len: 16; abundance: many; j_gene: TRBJ2-3; v_gene: TRBV4-3; d_gene: TRBD1; CDR3nt: TGCGCCAGCAGCCAAGCTTACAGGGGGCAAGCAGATACGCAGTATTTT; CDR3aa: CASSQAYRGQADTQYF
len: 15; abundance: few; j_gene: TRBJ2-2; v_gene: TRBV20-1; d_gene: TRBD2; CDR3nt: TGCAGTGCCAGCGGGGGGGCCGAGATCCCCGGGGAGCTGTTTTTT; CDR3aa: CSASGGAEIPGELFF
len: 15; abundance: many; j_gene: TRBJ2-7; v_gene: TRBV20-1; d_gene: .; CDR3nt: TGCAGTGCTAGAGATCAAAGGACTCCCGCCTACGAGCAGTACTTC; CDR3aa: CSARDQRTPAYEQYF
len: 15; abundance: .; j_gene: TRBJ2-2; v_gene: TRBV4-3; d_gene: .; CDR3nt: TGCGCCAGCAGAGGCGGGGCTTCGAACACCGGGGAGCTGTTTTTT; CDR3aa: CASRGGASNTGELFF
len: 14; abundance: few; j_gene: TRBJ2-1; v_gene: TRBV7-8; d_gene: TRBD2; CDR3nt: TGTGCCAGCAGCTTAAGGGAGGGCTACAATGAGCAGTTCTTC; CDR3aa: CASSLREGYNEQFF
len: 11; abundance: many; j_gene: TRBJ1-6; v_gene: TRBV20-1; d_gene: .; CDR3nt: TGCAGTGCTAGAGCCGGGACACCCCTCCACTTT; CDR3aa: CSARAGTPLHF
len: 15; abundance: many; j_gene: TRBJ2-2; v_gene: TRBV19; d_gene: .; CDR3nt: TGTGCCAGTATCCCCGGGCAAATCAACACCGGGGAGCTGTTTTTT; CDR3aa: CASIPGQINTGELFF
len: 14; abundance: .; j_gene: TRBJ2-1; v_gene: TRBV12-3/TRBV12-4; d_gene: TRBD2; CDR3nt: TGTGCCAGCAACCCTAGCGGGGGTGTGAATGAGCAGTTCTTC; CDR3aa: CASNPSGGVNEQFF
len: 19; abundance: .; j_gene: TRBJ2-7; v_gene: TRBV20-1; d_gene: TRBD2; CDR3nt: TGCAGTGCTAGAGCTTCCGGGACTAGCGGGAGGCCAAGCTTCTACGAGCAGTACTTC; CDR3aa: CSARASGTSGRPSFYEQYF
len: 13; abundance: many; j_gene: TRBJ2-5; v_gene: TRBV13; d_gene: .; CDR3nt: TGTGCCAGCAGCTCAGCCCGGTGGGAGACCCAGTACTTC; CDR3aa: CASSSARWETQYF
len: 15; abundance: .; j_gene: TRBJ2-7; v_gene: TRBV6-1; d_gene: TRBD2; CDR3nt: TGTGCCAGCAGTGCATCAGCGGGAGCCCCTTCCGAGCAGTACTTC; CDR3aa: CASSASAGAPSEQYF
len: 15; abundance: few; j_gene: TRBJ2-5; v_gene: TRBV5-1; d_gene: .; CDR3nt: TGCGCCAGCAGCTCTACAGGGAGCGCGGAGAAGCCCCAGTACTTC; CDR3aa: CASSSTGSAEKPQYF
len: 13; abundance: many; j_gene: TRBJ2-3; v_gene: TRBV7-9; d_gene: .; CDR3nt: TGTGCCAGCAGCCCCCCGGTCCTTAATACGCAGTATTTT; CDR3aa: CASSPPVLNTQYF
len: 15; abundance: few; j_gene: TRBJ2-1; v_gene: TRBV5-1; d_gene: TRBD2; CDR3nt: TGCGCCAGCAGCACCAGCGGGGGGTATAGCGATGAGCAGTTCTTC; CDR3aa: CASSTSGGYSDEQFF
len: 14; abundance: .; j_gene: TRBJ1-5; v_gene: TRBV28; d_gene: .; CDR3nt: TGTGCCAGCAGTTTAACCGGGGAGGCACAGCCCCAGCATTTT; CDR3aa: CASSLTGEAQPQHF
len: 14; abundance: few; j_gene: TRBJ1-5; v_gene: TRBV12-3/TRBV12-4; d_gene: TRBD1; CDR3nt: TGTGCCAGCAGTTTCACAGGGGGCGATCAGCCCCAGCATTTT; CDR3aa: CASSFTGGDQPQHF
len: 12; abundance: many; j_gene: TRBJ1-1; v_gene: TRBV30; d_gene: .; CDR3nt: TGTGCCTGGAGCCCGGGGAGCACTGAAGCTTTCTTT; CDR3aa: CAWSPGSTEAFF
len: 15; abundance: .; j_gene: TRBJ2-3; v_gene: TRBV5-1; d_gene: .; CDR3nt: TGCGCCAGCAGCTTGACAGGGACGGGCACAGATACGCAGTATTTT; CDR3aa: CASSLTGTGTDTQYF
len: 16; abundance: .; j_gene: TRBJ2-3; v_gene: TRBV15; d_gene: TRBD2; CDR3nt: TGTGCCACCAGCAGGGGCGGGGGGTTGAGAACAGATACGCAGTATTTT; CDR3aa: CATSRGGGLRTDTQYF
len: 13; abundance: few; j_gene: TRBJ2-7; v_gene: TRBV30; d_gene: .; CDR3nt: TGTGCCTGGAGTCTTCCGGACCGTTACGAGCAGTACTTC; CDR3aa: CAWSLPDRYEQYF
len: 16; abundance: .; j_gene: TRBJ1-2; v_gene: TRBV10-3; d_gene: TRBD1; CDR3nt: TGTGCCATCAGTGAGTCTACAGGGGGAACGTCCTATGGCTACACCTTC; CDR3aa: CAISESTGGTSYGYTF
len: 13; abundance: many; j_gene: TRBJ2-1; v_gene: TRBV12-5; d_gene: .; CDR3nt: TGTGCTAGTGGTTTGGGCTCTAACTTTAAGTTAGTGTTC; CDR3aa: CASGLGSNFKLVF
len: 15; abundance: few; j_gene: TRBJ2-7; v_gene: TRBV7-9; d_gene: .; CDR3nt: TGTGCCAGCAGCTCCCTGGACACTGCCTCCTACGAGCAGTACTTC; CDR3aa: CASSSLDTASYEQYF
len: 16; abundance: .; j_gene: TRBJ2-1; v_gene: TRBV6-1; d_gene: TRBD2; CDR3nt: TGTGCCAGCAGTGAAATAGGACTAGGAGGGTTCAATGAGCAGTTCTTC; CDR3aa: CASSEIGLGGFNEQFF
len: 14; abundance: .; j_gene: TRBJ2-7; v_gene: TRBV3-1; d_gene: TRBD2; CDR3nt: TGTGCCAGCAGCCTTGGGGGGGACTTCTACGAGCAGTACTTC; CDR3aa: CASSLGGDFYEQYF
len: 14; abundance: .; j_gene: TRBJ2-7; v_gene: TRBV19; d_gene: .; CDR3nt: TGTGCCAGTAGTGCAACTCCGGGCCGCTACGAGCAGTACTTC; CDR3aa: CASSATPGRYEQYF
len: 16; abundance: many; j_gene: TRBJ1-5; v_gene: TRBV15; d_gene: TRBD1; CDR3nt: TGTGCCACCAGCACTCGACAGGGGAGGGTAGATCAGCCCCAGCATTTT; CDR3aa: CATSTRQGRVDQPQHF
len: 16; abundance: .; j_gene: TRBJ1-5; v_gene: TRBV12-3/TRBV12-4; d_gene: .; CDR3nt: TGTGCCAGCAGTTTCTCTCGGTGGAGCAACAATCAGCCCCAGCATTTT; CDR3aa: CASSFSRWSNNQPQHF
len: 13; abundance: many; j_gene: TRBJ2-5; v_gene: TRBV5-1; d_gene: TRBD2; CDR3nt: TGCGCCAGCAGCACGAGCGGGGCGAAGACCCAGTACTTC; CDR3aa: CASSTSGAKTQYF
len: 13; abundance: .; j_gene: TRBJ2-5; v_gene: TRBV27; d_gene: TRBD2; CDR3nt: TGTGCCAGCAGTCCTTGGGGGGGAGAGACCCAGTACTTC; CDR3aa: CASSPWGGETQYF
len: 13; abundance: many; j_gene: TRBJ2-7; v_gene: TRBV4-2; d_gene: .; CDR3nt: TGTGCCAGCAGCCAAGACCCCCTCCCGGTGCAGTACTTC; CDR3aa: CASSQDPLPVQYF
len: 15; abundance: .; j_gene: TRBJ2-3; v_gene: TRBV6-1; d_gene: TRBD2; CDR3nt: TGTGCCAGCAGAGGGGGACTAGCGGCCACAGATACGCAGTATTTT; CDR3aa: CASRGGLAATDTQYF
len: 13; abundance: many; j_gene: TRBJ1-1; v_gene: TRBV12-3/TRBV12-4; d_gene: .; CDR3nt: TGTGCCAGCAGCACCCCAGGGTCCACTGAAGCTTTCTTT; CDR3aa: CASSTPGSTEAFF
len: 13; abundance: many; j_gene: TRBJ1-5; v_gene: TRBV27; d_gene: .; CDR3nt: TGTGCCAGCAGTGAAATTAGCAATCAGCCCCAGCATTTT; CDR3aa: CASSEISNQPQHF
len: 14; abundance: many; j_gene: TRBJ1-1; v_gene: TRBV29-1; d_gene: .; CDR3nt: TGCAGCGTTGTTAACCCAGGGAAGGGCACTGAAGCTTTCTTT; CDR3aa: CSVVNPGKGTEAFF